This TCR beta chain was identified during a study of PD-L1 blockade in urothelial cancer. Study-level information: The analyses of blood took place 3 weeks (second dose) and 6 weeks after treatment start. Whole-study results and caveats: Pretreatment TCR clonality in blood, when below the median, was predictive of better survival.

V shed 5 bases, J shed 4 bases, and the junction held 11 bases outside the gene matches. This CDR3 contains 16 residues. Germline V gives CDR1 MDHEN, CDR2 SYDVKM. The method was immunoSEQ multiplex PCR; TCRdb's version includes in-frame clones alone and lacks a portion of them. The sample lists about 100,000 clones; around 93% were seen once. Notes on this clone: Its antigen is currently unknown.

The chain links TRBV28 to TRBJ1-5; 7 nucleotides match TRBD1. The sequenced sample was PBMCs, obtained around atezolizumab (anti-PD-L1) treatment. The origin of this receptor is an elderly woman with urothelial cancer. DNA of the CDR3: TGTGCCAGCAGTCCCGAGACAGGGCCATCGAATCAGCCCCAGCATTTT. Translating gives CASSPETGPSNQPQHF.